The 3 T cell receptor beta chains listed next were all sequenced from one sample in a study of early T cells in non-severe SARS-CoV-2 infection. MiXCR, applied by TCRdb to the 5' RACE reads, yields one record per CDR3 protein. The sample yields tens of thousands of distinct CDR3 sequences, around 5.2% seen once. The source material was whole blood. Every receptor here comes from an adult who was a healthcare worker with PCR-confirmed SARS-CoV-2 infection or an uninfected control (not recorded which).

This clonotype was seen ten or more times. The CDR3 DNA reads TGTGCCAGCAGCTTAGGTTTTGGACATCAACTTTCGGGGAAACTGTTTTTT. Protein sequence: CASSLGFGHQLSGKLFF. J is TRBJ1-4 and V is TRBV7-2; a weak D match, TRBD1 (5 bases). Trimming took off 1 base at V and 11 bases at J, with 23 bases between the two ends. The CDR3 is made up of 17 amino acids. From germline, CDR1 is SGHTA and CDR2 FQGNSA.

This clonotype was detected only a few times. The chain has TRBV2 and TRBJ2-5; 7 bases match TRBD1. V was clipped by 3 bases and J by 12 bases; unmatched bases: 4. The CDR3 covers 11 residues. CDR1 SNHLY and CDR2 FYNNEI come from the germline V gene. The CDR3 DNA reads as TGTGCCAGCAGTGAGCCCGGGACAGAGTACTTC. It specifies CASSEPGTEYF. Supplemented by reference TRBV2 and TRBJ2-5, the full variable domain reads EPEVTQTPSHQVTQMGQEVILRCVPISNHLYFYWYRQILGQKVEFLVSFYNNEISEKSEIFDDQFSVERPDGSNFTLKIRSTKLEDSAMYFCASSEPGTEYFGPGTRLLVL.

At least ten counts were recorded for this clonotype. The chain employs TRBV5-6 and TRBJ2-1; 13 bases map to TRBD2. CDR1 and CDR2 from the germline V gene are SGHDT and YYEEEE. The CDR3 runs to 15 residues. V lost 6 bases and J lost 10; bases outside the gene matches: 10. The CDR3 region is CASIRGLAGNGEQFF. CDR3 bases: TGTGCCAGCATCCGGGGACTAGCGGGAAATGGCGAGCAGTTCTTC.